The subject of this entry is one TCR beta chain. Its antigen is undetermined. The data stem from a study of T cell repertoires in cytomegalovirus infection. TCRdb used MiXCR to reprocess the reads, holding one entry per CDR3 protein. Of some 480,000 distinct CDR3 sequences in the sample, roughly a third are singletons; the top ten hold 15% to 20%. Germline V gene lookup returns CDR1 MNHEY and CDR2 SVGEGT. The CDR3 loop spans 17 amino acids. Trimming at V came to 4 bases and at J to 2 bases, leaving 13 bases not matched to a gene. The sequence was collected from a human donor in good health (CMV status not recorded). Some clones in this sample may be carry-over from other donors' samples. The chain is built from TRBV6-2 or TRBV6-3 and TRBJ2-5; 7 nucleotides match TRBD1. Sequencing used cultured PBMCs, obtained from culture after CMV antigen stimulation. The CDR3 DNA is TGTGCCAGCAGTTCCATCACCCGGACAGGAAAGCAAGAGACCCAGTACTTC. It codes for CASSSITRTGKQETQYF.